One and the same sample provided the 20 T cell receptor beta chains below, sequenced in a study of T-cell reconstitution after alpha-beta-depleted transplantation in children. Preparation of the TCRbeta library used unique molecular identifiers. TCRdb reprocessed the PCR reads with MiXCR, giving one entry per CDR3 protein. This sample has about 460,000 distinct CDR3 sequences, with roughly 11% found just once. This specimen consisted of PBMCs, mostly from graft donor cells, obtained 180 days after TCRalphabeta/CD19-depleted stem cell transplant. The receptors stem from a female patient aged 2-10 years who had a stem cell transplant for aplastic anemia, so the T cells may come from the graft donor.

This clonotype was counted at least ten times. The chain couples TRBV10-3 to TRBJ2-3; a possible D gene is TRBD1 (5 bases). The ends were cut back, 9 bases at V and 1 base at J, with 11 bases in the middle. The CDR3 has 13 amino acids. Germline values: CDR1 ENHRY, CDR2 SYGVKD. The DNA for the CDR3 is TGTGCCATAGGGGTGGACGGCACAGATACGCAGTATTTT. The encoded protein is CAIGVDGTDTQYF.

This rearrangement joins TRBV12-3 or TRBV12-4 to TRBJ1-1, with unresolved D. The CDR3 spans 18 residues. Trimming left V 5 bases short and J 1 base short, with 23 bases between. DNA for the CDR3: TGTGCCAGCAGTCCCAACTATGGGGATTTAAAGGCGAACACTGAAGCTTTCTTT. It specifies CASSPNYGDLKANTEAFF.

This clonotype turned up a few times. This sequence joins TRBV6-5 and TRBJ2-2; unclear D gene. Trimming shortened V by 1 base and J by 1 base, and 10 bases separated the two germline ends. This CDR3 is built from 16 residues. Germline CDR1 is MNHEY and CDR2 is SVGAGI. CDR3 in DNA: TGTGCCAGCAGTTACTATTCGACTGTGAACACCGGGGAGCTGTTTTTT. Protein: CASSYYSTVNTGELFF.

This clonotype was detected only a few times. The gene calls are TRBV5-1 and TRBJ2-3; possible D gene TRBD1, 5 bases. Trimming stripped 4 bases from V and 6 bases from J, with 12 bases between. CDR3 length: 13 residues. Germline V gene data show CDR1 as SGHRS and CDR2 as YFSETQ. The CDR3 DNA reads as TGCGCCAGCAGCGCCATTTCAGGGGATACGCAGTATTTT. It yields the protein CASSAISGDTQYF.

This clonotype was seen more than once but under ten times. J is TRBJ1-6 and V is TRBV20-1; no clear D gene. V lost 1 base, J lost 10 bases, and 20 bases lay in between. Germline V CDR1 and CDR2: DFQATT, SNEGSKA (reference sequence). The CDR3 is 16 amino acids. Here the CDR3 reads CSARVETPLLRSPLHF. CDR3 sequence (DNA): TGCAGTGCTAGAGTTGAGACACCGCTCCTTAGATCACCCCTCCACTTT.

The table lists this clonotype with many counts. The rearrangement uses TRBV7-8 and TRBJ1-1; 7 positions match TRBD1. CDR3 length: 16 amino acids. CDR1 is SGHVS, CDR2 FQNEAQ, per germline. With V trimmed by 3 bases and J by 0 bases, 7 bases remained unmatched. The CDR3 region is CASSFRQGPMNTEAFF. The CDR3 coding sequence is TGTGCCAGCAGCTTTAGACAGGGACCTATGAACACTGAAGCTTTCTTT.

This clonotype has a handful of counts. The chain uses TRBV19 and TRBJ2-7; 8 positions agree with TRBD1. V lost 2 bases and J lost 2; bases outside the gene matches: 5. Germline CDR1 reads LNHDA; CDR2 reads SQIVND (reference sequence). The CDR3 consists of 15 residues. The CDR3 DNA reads TGTGCCAGTAGTATAATGCCAGGGGGCCCCTACGAGCAGTACTTC. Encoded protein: CASSIMPGGPYEQYF. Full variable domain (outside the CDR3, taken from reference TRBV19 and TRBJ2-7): DGGITQSPKYLFRKEGQNVTLSCEQNLNHDAMYWYRQDPGQGLRLIYYSQIVNDFQKGDIAEGYSVSREKKESFPLTVTSAQKNPTAFYLCASSIMPGGPYEQYFGPGTRLTVT.

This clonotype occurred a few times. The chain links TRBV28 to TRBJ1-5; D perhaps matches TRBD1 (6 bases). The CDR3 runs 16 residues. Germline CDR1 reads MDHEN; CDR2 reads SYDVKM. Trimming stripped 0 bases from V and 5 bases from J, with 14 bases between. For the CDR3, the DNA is TGTGCCAGCAGTTTATGGGGTAGGGGGGGCTATCAGCCCCAGCATTTT. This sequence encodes CASSLWGRGGYQPQHF.

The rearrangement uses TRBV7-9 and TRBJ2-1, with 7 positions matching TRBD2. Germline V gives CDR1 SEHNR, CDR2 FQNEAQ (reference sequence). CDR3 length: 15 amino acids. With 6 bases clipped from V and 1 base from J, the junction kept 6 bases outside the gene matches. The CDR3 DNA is TGTGCCAGCAGACCGGGACTATCGTCCTACAATGAGCAGTTCTTC. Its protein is CASRPGLSSYNEQFF.

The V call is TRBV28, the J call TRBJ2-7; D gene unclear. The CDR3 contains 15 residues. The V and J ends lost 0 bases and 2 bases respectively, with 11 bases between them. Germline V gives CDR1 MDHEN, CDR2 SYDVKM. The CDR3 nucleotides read TGTGCCAGCAGTTTATGGTCCCAGGCCACCTACGAGCAGTACTTC. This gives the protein CASSLWSQATYEQYF. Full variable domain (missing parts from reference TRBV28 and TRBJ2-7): DVKVTQSSRYLVKRTGEKVFLECVQDMDHENMFWYRQDPGLGLRLIYFSYDVKMKEKGDIPEGYSVSREKKERFSLILESASTNQTSMYLCASSLWSQATYEQYFGPGTRLTVT.

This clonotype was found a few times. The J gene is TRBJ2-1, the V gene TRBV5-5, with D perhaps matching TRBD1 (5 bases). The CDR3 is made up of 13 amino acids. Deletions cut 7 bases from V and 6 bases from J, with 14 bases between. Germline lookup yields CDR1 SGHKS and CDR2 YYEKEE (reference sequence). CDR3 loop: CASGAGFANEQFF. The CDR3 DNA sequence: TGTGCCAGCGGCGCAGGGTTTGCCAATGAGCAGTTCTTC.

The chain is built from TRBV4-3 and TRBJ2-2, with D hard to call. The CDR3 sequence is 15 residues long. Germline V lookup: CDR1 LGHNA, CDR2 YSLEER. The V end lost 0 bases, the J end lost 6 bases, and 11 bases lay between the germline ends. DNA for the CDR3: TGCGCCAGCAGCCAAGATCCTTTGGCCGCCGGGGAGCTGTTTTTT. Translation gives CASSQDPLAAGELFF.

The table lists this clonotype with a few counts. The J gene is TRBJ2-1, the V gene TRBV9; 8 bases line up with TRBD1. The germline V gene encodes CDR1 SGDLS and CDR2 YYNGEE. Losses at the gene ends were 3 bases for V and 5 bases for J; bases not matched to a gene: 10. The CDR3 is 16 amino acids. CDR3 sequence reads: CASSGRIMTGDNEQFF. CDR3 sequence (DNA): TGTGCCAGCAGCGGGAGGATAATGACAGGGGACAATGAGCAGTTCTTC.

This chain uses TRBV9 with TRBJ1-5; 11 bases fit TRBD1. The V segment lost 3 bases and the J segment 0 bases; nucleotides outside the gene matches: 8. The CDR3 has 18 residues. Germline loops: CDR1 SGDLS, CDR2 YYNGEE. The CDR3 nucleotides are TGTGCCAGCAGCGCCGGGACAGGGGGGGGATATAGCAATCAGCCCCAGCATTTT. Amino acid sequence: CASSAGTGGGYSNQPQHF.

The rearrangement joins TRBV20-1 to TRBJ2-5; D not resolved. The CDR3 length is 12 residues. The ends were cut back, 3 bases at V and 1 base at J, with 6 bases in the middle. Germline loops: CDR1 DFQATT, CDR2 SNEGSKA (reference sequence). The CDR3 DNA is TGCAGTGCTAGGACGACCCAAGAGACCCAGTACTTC. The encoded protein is CSARTTQETQYF.

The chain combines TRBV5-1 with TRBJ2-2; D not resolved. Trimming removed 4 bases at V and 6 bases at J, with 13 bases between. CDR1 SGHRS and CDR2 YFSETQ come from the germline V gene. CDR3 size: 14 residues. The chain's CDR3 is CASSIGRAAGELFF. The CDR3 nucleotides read TGCGCCAGCAGCATAGGCCGGGCCGCCGGGGAGCTGTTTTTT.

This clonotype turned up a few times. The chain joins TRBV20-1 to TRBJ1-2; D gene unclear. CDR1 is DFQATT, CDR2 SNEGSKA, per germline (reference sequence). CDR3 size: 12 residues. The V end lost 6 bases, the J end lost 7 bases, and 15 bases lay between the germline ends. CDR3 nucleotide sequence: TGCAGTGCCGCTAAGGCGAAGCGTGGCTACACCTTC. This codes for CSAAKAKRGYTF.

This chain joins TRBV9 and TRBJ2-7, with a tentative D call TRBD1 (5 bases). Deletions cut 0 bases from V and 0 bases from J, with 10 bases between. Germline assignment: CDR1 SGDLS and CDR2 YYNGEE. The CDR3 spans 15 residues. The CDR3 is CASSVATGPSYEQYF. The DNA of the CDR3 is TGTGCCAGCAGCGTAGCTACAGGACCCTCCTACGAGCAGTACTTC.

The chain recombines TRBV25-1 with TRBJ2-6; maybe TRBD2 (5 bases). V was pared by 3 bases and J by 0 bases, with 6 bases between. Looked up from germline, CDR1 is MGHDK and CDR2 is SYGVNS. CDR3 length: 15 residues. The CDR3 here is CASSDRGSGANVLTF. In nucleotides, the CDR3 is TGTGCCAGCAGTGATCGGGGCTCTGGGGCCAACGTCCTGACTTTC.

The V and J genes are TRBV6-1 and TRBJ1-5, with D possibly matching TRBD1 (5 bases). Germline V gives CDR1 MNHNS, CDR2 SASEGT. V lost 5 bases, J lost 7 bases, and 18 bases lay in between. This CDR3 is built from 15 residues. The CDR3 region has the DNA TGTGCCAGCAGTCCGACCCTAGGGGTGGGCCAGCCCCAGCATTTT. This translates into CASSPTLGVGQPQHF.